A selection of T cell receptor beta chains follows, all from one sample in a study of T cells after posttransplantation cyclophosphamide. Profiled with immunoSEQ multiplex PCR; TCRdb holds only in-frame clones, not every one. The sample has fewer than 13,000 clones; 80% to 90% are singletons. The material sequenced was PBMCs, taken after allogeneic stem cell transplant with posttransplant cyclophosphamide. These receptors were taken from a female patient in her 50s who received an allogeneic stem cell transplant from a related donor, was CMV-positive, and had no GVHD. These T cells may partly come from the graft donor. CDR3s include the opening cysteine and the closing phenylalanine or tryptophan. The D gene is left open where the match is weak.

J | V | D | CDR3
TRBJ2-3 | TRBV5-6 | NA | CASSLPRLGIFTDTQYF
TRBJ2-5 | TRBV29-1 | TRBD1 | CSVESGGETQYF
TRBJ2-1 | TRBV19 | NA | CASTRYNEQFF
TRBJ1-2 | TRBV28 | TRBD1 | CASSLPGTGGFNYGYTF
TRBJ1-5 | TRBV2 | TRBD1 | CASAGQYSNQPQHF
TRBJ2-7 | TRBV7-2 | NA | CASKTDSLSYEQYF
TRBJ1-1 | TRBV11-3 | NA | CASSLESPGPAFF
TRBJ2-7 | TRBV11-2 | NA | CASSPRGGSYEQYF
TRBJ2-7 | TRBV28 | TRBD1 | CASRPGQSYEQYF
TRBJ2-7 | TRBV28 | NA | CASSISAGGLYFRTSYEQYF
TRBJ2-3 | TRBV6-1 | TRBD2 | CASSDYGGGTDTQYF
TRBJ2-1 | TRBV5-1 | NA | CASSLEPGISDEQFF
TRBJ2-7 | TRBV29-1 | TRBD1 | CSVGQGANYEQYF
TRBJ1-6 | TRBV12-5 | TRBD1 | CASGLGPGQGNSPLHF
TRBJ1-6 | TRBV2 | NA | CASSVQGSYNSPLHF
TRBJ2-6 | TRBV18 | TRBD1 | CASSPGQDNVLTF
TRBJ2-7 | TRBV10-3 | NA | CAMGTSLREQYF
TRBJ2-4 | TRBV28 | NA | CASSLYRGINIQYF
TRBJ2-7 | TRBV5-1 | NA | CASSLDRLLYEQYF
TRBJ1-2 | TRBV6-6 | NA | CASSGGPQNGYTF
TRBJ1-5 | TRBV7-8 | NA | CASSLAWGDYSNQPQHF
TRBJ2-2 | TRBV19 | NA | CASSIRTGELFF
TRBJ1-4 | TRBV19 | TRBD1 | CASSISTGVGGEKLFF
TRBJ2-7 | TRBV4-3 | TRBD2 | CASSQAAGGGEQYF
TRBJ2-7 | TRBV2 | TRBD2 | CASTGTSLYEQYF
TRBJ1-1 | TRBV4-2 | TRBD1 | CASSEGTGGSNTEAFF
TRBJ2-6 | TRBV8-2 | NA | CGKTITQSRANVLTF
TRBJ1-5 | TRBV19 | NA | CASTSTTGSNQPQHF
TRBJ2-1 | TRBV19 | NA | CASSVQGGARGEQFF
TRBJ1-5 | TRBV5-6 | TRBD1 | CASSSYLGQGVQPQHF
TRBJ1-1 | TRBV7-8 | TRBD1 | CASSPGTGDAEAFF
TRBJ1-2 | TRBV12-5 | NA | CASGLVTGPGHGYTF
TRBJ1-2 | TRBV4-1 | NA | CASSPIIRDIRYYGYTF